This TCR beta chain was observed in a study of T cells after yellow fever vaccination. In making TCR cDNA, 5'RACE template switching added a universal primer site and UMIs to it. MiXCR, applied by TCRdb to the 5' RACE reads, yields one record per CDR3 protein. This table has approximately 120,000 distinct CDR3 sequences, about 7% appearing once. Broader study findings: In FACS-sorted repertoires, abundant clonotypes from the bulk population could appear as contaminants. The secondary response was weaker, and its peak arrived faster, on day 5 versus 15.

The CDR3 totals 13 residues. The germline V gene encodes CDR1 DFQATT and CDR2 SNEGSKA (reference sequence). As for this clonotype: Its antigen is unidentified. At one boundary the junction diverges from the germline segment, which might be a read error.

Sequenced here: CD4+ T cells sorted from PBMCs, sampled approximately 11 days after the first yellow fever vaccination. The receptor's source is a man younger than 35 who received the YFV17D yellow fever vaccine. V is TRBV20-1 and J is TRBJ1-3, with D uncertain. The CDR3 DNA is TGCAGTGCCACATATTACTCTGAAAACACCATATATTTT. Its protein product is CSATYYSENTIYF.